These 19 T cell receptor beta chains share one sample of origin, sequenced in a study of cytotoxic CD8 clonotypes in ibrutinib-treated CLL. Using immunoSEQ multiplex PCR, the repertoire was profiled, and TCRdb retains in-frame clones only, with some absent. The data contain around 330,000 clones, around 66% of them seen just once; the ten biggest clones take up 6.3%. Sequenced material: PBMCs, taken after 36 months of ibrutinib treatment. Receptors were obtained from a human donor with chronic lymphocytic leukemia.

This clone was counted only a few times. V is TRBV6-5 and J is TRBJ1-1; the D gene is possibly TRBD1 (6 bases). This CDR3 region has 13 residues. Germline V gene lookup returns CDR1 MNHEY and CDR2 SVGAGI. V was shortened by 4 bases and J by 8 bases, with 14 bases between the two germline ends. For the CDR3, the DNA is TGTGCCAGCAGTTCACCCGGGACATTGGAAGCTTTCTTT. This codes for CASSSPGTLEAFF.

V gene TRBV29-1 combines with J gene TRBJ2-3; a weak D match, TRBD1 (5 bases). Germline loops: CDR1 SQVTM, CDR2 ANQGSEA. V lost 0 bases and J 0 bases, leaving 10 bases between the germline ends. This CDR3 spans 15 amino acids. Here the CDR3 DNA reads TGCAGCGTTGAAGAAAGGGCAGGGAGCACAGATACGCAGTATTTT. Translated: CSVEERAGSTDTQYF.

The chain couples TRBV11-1 to TRBJ2-3; 10 nucleotides agree with TRBD2. This CDR3 has 16 amino acids. The V gene end was trimmed by 1 base and the J gene end by 8 bases; junction bases not matched to a gene: 9. Germline V gene data show CDR1 as SGHAT and CDR2 as FQDESV (reference sequence). CDR3 nucleotide sequence: TGTGCCAGCAGCTTAGACCTAGCGGGAGTAGGCGGTACGCAGTATTTT. Residues: CASSLDLAGVGGTQYF.

The chain has TRBV7-8 and TRBJ1-2; 8 bases are a match to TRBD1. Germline V lookup: CDR1 SGHVS, CDR2 FQNEAQ. The V segment lost 5 bases and the J segment 2 bases; nucleotides outside the gene matches: 10. This CDR3 is 16 amino acids long. CDR3 region: CASSPLGDRPNYGYTF. The CDR3 nucleotides read TGTGCCAGCAGCCCTCTCGGGGACAGGCCCAACTATGGCTACACCTTC.

The chain links TRBV29-1 to TRBJ1-1; D is undetermined. Trimming stripped 6 bases from V and 3 bases from J, with 8 bases between. CDR1 and CDR2 from the germline V gene are SQVTM and ANQGSEA. The CDR3 consists of 11 residues. The CDR3 DNA reads TGCAGCGTCGCGGTCGACACTGAAGCTTTCTTT. This sequence encodes CSVAVDTEAFF.

This chain connects TRBV9 to TRBJ1-6; D gene unclear. From germline, CDR1 is SGDLS and CDR2 YYNGEE. This CDR3 has 15 residues. The V gene lost 0 bases and the J gene lost 0 bases, with 4 bases spanning the gap. CDR3 in amino acids: CASSVEVSYNSPLHF. DNA of the CDR3: TGTGCCAGCAGCGTAGAGGTCTCCTATAATTCACCCCTCCACTTT.

The rearrangement joins TRBV28 to TRBJ2-3; 7 bases map to TRBD2. Per germline, CDR1 MDHEN and CDR2 SYDVKM. After removal of 3 bases from V and 4 bases from J, the junction contained 7 bases not matched to a gene. The CDR3 is 15 amino acids. The CDR3 reads CASSFLGAGADTQYF. The CDR3 nucleotides are TGTGCCAGCAGTTTTCTCGGGGCGGGGGCAGATACGCAGTATTTT.

The gene calls are TRBV18 and TRBJ2-7; maybe TRBD1 (5 bases). Per the germline V gene, CDR1 is KGHSH and CDR2 is LQKENI. This CDR3 has 17 residues. Deletions cut 3 bases from V and 3 bases from J, with 21 bases between. The CDR3 DNA reads TGTGCCAGCTCACCCTTGCACCAAAATAGGGGTTACTACGAGCAGTACTTC. Protein: CASSPLHQNRGYYEQYF.

The chain joins TRBV18 to TRBJ2-7, with D perhaps matching TRBD1 (5 bases). V lost 2 bases to trimming and J lost 7 bases, with 15 bases between them. The germline CDR1 and CDR2 sequences are KGHSH and LQKENI. This CDR3 is built from 14 residues. CDR3 residues: CASSPERGRTEQYF. CDR3 nucleotide sequence: TGTGCCAGCTCACCAGAAAGGGGCCGTACGGAGCAGTACTTC. The complete variable domain, with remaining parts taken from reference TRBV18 and TRBJ2-7, reads NAGVMQNPRHLVRRRGQEARLRCSPMKGHSHVYWYRQLPEEGLKFMVYLQKENIIDESGMPKERFSAEFPKEGPSILRIQQVVRGDSAAYFCASSPERGRTEQYFGPGTRLTVT.

This clone was observed a handful of times. The V and J genes are TRBV2 and TRBJ1-4, with D maybe TRBD1 (6 bases). Germline V gene lookup returns CDR1 SNHLY and CDR2 FYNNEI. This CDR3 is 12 amino acids long. Trimming pared 4 bases from V and 8 bases from J, leaving 8 bases between. CDR3 protein: CASSGQEEKLFF. CDR3 bases: TGTGCCAGCAGTGGACAGGAGGAAAAACTGTTTTTT.

The V gene is TRBV9, the J gene TRBJ2-3; D is perhaps TRBD2 (6 bases). Trimming removed 4 bases from V and 1 base from J, with 16 bases in between. The CDR3 sequence is 16 residues long. CDR1 is SGDLS and CDR2 is YYNGEE in the germline V gene. CDR3 loop: CASSYNVGGRTDTQYF. The CDR3, as DNA: TGTGCCAGCAGCTACAACGTGGGGGGACGCACAGATACGCAGTATTTT. Full variable domain (missing parts from reference TRBV9 and TRBJ2-3): DSGVTQTPKHLITATGQRVTLRCSPRSGDLSVYWYQQSLDQGLQFLIQYYNGEERAKGNILERFSAQQFPDLHSELNLSSLELGDSALYFCASSYNVGGRTDTQYFGPGTRLTVL.

This CDR3 is CASSLFSGPPDASYSGNTIYF. CDR3 nucleotide sequence: TGTGCCAGCTCACTTTTTTCAGGGCCCCCCGATGCTTCGTACTCTGGAAACACCATATATTTT. This chain joins TRBV18 and TRBJ1-3, with TRBD1 as a possible D gene (5 bases). Trimming pared 4 bases from V and 0 bases from J, leaving 28 bases between. This CDR3 contains 21 residues. Germline lookup yields CDR1 KGHSH and CDR2 LQKENI. The whole variable domain, filled in from reference TRBV18 and TRBJ1-3, reads NAGVMQNPRHLVRRRGQEARLRCSPMKGHSHVYWYRQLPEEGLKFMVYLQKENIIDESGMPKERFSAEFPKEGPSILRIQQVVRGDSAAYFCASSLFSGPPDASYSGNTIYFGEGSWLTVV.

The rearrangement uses TRBV11-2 and TRBJ2-4, with 8 bases identical to TRBD2. Trimming removed 5 bases from V and 2 bases from J; junction bases left unmatched: 8. The CDR3 is 16 residues long. From germline, CDR1 is SGHAT and CDR2 FQNNGV. The CDR3 region has the DNA TGTGCCAGCAGCCTGGCGGGGGGAGAGCCCAAAAACATTCAGTACTTC. Translated: CASSLAGGEPKNIQYF.

This clone was observed a few times. The chain links TRBV29-1 to TRBJ2-7; D may correspond to TRBD1 or TRBD2 (5 bases each). This CDR3 is built from 13 residues. CDR1 is SQVTM, CDR2 ANQGSEA, per germline. Between the trimmed V and J ends, which lost 4 bases and 2 bases, there was a span of 12 bases. The CDR3 sequence: CSVAGQGPYEQYF. CDR3 bases: TGCAGCGTTGCAGGGCAGGGACCCTACGAGCAGTACTTC.

In this sample, this clone turned up a few times. CDR3 nucleotides: TGCGCCAGCAGCCAAGATCCTGGGTTCGAGCAGTACTTC. Its translation: CASSQDPGFEQYF. The V gene is TRBV4-1, the J gene TRBJ2-7; D is undetermined. Deletions cut 0 bases from V and 6 bases from J, with 9 bases between. Germline assignment: CDR1 MGHRA and CDR2 YSYEKL. This CDR3 has 13 residues.

The chain carries TRBV11-2 and TRBJ2-1; either TRBD1 or TRBD2 may supply D (6 bases each). V was trimmed by 2 bases and J by 10 bases, leaving 21 bases between them. The CDR3 covers 16 residues. Germline V CDR1 and CDR2: SGHAT, FQNNGV. The DNA for the CDR3 is TGTGCCAGCAGCTTATACCGAATCGGGACACGGGGGGAGCAGTTCTTC. It codes for CASSLYRIGTRGEQFF.

The chain employs TRBV18 and TRBJ1-5; 7 nucleotides align to TRBD1. With 4 bases clipped from V and 1 base from J, the junction kept 4 bases outside the gene matches. There are 15 residues in the CDR3. The V gene's germline CDR1 is KGHSH and CDR2 LQKENI. The CDR3 reads CASSLDRVSNQPQHF. The CDR3 coding sequence is TGTGCCAGCTCACTCGACAGGGTGAGCAATCAGCCCCAGCATTTT.

V usage is TRBV7-2 and J usage is TRBJ2-5; 9 positions agree with TRBD2. Losses at the gene ends were 4 bases for V and 3 bases for J; bases not matched to a gene: 9. This CDR3 spans 16 amino acids. CDR1 and CDR2 (germline): SGHTA, FQGNSA. CDR3 DNA sequence: TGTGCCAGCAGCTATACTAGCGGGCCTTTAAAAGAGACCCAGTACTTC. It translates to CASSYTSGPLKETQYF.

Notes on this clone: The sample has other DNA sequences that encode this CDR3 too. V and J are TRBV5-1 and TRBJ1-1; 8 bases match TRBD1. The CDR3 contains 14 residues. Germline trimming cut 5 bases from V and 1 base from J; bases unmatched to any gene: 4. From germline, CDR1 is SGHRS and CDR2 YFSETQ. CDR3: CASSSQGANTEAFF. CDR3 nucleotide sequence: TGCGCCAGCAGTTCCCAGGGGGCGAACACTGAAGCTTTCTTT.